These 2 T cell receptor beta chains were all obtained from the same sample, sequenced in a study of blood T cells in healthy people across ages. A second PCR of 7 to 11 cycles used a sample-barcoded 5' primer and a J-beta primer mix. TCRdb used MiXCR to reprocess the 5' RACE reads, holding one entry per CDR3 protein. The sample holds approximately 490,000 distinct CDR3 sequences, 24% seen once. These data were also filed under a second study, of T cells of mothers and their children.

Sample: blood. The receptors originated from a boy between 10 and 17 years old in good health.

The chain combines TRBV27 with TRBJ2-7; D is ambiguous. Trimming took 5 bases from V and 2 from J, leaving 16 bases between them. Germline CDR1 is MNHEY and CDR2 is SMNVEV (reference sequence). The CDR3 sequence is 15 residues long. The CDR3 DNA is TGTGCCAGCAGTCCCGCTTCCGGGTTCGCCTACGAGCAGTACTTC. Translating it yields CASSPASGFAYEQYF.

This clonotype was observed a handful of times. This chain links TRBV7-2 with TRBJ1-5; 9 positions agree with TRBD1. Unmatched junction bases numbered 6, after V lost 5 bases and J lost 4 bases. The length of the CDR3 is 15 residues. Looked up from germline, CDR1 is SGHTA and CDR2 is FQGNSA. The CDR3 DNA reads TGTGCCAGCAGCCGGAGGACAGGGGAAAATCAGCCCCAGCATTTT. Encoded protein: CASSRRTGENQPQHF.